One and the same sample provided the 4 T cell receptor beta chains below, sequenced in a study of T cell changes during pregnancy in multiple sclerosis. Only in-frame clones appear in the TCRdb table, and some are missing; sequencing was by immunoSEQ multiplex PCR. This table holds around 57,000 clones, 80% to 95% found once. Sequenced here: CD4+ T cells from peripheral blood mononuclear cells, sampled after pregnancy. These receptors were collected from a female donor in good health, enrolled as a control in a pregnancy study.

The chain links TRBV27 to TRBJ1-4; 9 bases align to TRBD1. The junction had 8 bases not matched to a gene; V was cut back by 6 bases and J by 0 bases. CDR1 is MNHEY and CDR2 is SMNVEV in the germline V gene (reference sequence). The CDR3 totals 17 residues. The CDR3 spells CASRRTGEAATNEKLFF. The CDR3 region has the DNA TGTGCCAGCAGAAGGACAGGGGAGGCCGCAACTAATGAAAAACTGTTTTTT.

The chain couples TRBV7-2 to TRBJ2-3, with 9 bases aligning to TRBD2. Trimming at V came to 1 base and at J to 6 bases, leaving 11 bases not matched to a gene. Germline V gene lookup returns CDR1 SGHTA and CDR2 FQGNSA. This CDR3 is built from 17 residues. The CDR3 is CASSLEGAGGARDTQYF. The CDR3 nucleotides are TGTGCCAGCAGCTTAGAGGGGGCGGGGGGGGCGAGGGATACGCAGTATTTT.

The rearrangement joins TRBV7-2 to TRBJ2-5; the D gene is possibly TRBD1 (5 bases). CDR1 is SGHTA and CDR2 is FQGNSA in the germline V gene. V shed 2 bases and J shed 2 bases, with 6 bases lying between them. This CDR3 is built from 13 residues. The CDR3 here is CASSLYRQETQYF. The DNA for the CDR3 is TGTGCCAGCAGCTTATACAGGCAAGAGACCCAGTACTTC.

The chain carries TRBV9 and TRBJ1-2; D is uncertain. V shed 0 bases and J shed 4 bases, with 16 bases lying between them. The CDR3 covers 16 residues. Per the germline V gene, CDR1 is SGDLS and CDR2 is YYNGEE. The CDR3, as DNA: TGTGCCAGCAGCGTAGAAGGCGCCGCCGGGAGCTATGGCTACACCTTC. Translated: CASSVEGAAGSYGYTF.